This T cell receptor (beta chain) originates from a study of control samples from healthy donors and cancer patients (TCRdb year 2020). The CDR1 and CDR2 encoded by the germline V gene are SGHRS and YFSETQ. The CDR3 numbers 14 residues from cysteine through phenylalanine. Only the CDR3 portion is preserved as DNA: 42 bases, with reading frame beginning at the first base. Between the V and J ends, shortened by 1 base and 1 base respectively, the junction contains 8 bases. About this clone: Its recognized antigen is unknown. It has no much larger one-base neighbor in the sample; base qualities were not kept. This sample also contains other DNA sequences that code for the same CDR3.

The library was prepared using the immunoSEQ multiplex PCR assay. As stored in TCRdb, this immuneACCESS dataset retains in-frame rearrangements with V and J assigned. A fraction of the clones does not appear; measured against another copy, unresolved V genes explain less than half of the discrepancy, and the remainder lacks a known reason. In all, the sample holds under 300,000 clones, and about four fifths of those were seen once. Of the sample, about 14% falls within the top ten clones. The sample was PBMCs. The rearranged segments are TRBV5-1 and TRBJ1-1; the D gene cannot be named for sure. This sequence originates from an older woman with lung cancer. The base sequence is TGCGCCAGCAGCTTGAATCGACCGAACACTGAAGCTTTCTTT. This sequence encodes CASSLNRPNTEAFF.